This T cell receptor (beta chain) was captured by sequencing in a study of T cell responses to AZD1222 COVID-19 vaccine. Assay: immunoSEQ multiplex PCR; the TCRdb copy retains only in-frame clones and omits some. The sample records under 150,000 clones, around 86% being singletons. The CDR3 is made up of 15 amino acids. V gave up 4 bases and J gave up 2 bases; unmatched junction bases: 5. The germline V gene encodes CDR1 SGHTA and CDR2 FQGNSA. Sequenced material: peripheral blood, taken on day 0 of MenACWY control vaccination. This chain links TRBV7-2 with TRBJ2-3; TRBD1 matches at 8 bases. The receptor's source is an adult in good health. As DNA, the CDR3 is TGTGCCAGCAGCTCGGGACAGGCCATCACAGATACGCAGTATTTT. As protein: CASSSGQAITDTQYF.